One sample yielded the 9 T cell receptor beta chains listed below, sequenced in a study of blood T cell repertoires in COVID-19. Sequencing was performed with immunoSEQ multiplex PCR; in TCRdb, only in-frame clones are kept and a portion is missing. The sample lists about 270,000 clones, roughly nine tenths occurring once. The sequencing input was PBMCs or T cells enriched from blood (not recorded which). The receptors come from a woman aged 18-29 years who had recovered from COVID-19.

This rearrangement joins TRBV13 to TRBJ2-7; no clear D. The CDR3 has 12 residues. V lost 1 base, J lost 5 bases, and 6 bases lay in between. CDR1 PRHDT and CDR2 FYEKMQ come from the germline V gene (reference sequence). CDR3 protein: CASSLAPNEQYF. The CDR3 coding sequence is TGTGCCAGCAGCTTAGCCCCTAACGAGCAGTACTTC.

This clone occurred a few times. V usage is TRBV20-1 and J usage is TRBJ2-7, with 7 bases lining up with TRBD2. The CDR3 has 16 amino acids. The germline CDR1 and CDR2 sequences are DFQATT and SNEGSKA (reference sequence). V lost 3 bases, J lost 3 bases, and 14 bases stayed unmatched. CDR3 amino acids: CSASGNIAGPLYEQYF. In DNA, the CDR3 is TGCAGTGCTAGTGGGAATATAGCGGGCCCCCTCTACGAGCAGTACTTC.

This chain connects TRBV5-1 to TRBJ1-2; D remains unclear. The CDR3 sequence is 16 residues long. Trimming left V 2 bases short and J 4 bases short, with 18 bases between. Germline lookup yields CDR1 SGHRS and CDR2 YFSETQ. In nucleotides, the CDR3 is TGCGCCAGCAGCTTCAGAGGGTTGGAGGGCCGCTATGGCTACACCTTC. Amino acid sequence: CASSFRGLEGRYGYTF.

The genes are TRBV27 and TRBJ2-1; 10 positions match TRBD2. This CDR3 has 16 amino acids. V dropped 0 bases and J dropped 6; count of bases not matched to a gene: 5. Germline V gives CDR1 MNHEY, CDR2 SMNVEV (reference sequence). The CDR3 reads CASSLSRGLAANEQFF. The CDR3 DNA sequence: TGTGCCAGCAGTTTATCGCGAGGACTAGCGGCCAATGAGCAGTTCTTC.

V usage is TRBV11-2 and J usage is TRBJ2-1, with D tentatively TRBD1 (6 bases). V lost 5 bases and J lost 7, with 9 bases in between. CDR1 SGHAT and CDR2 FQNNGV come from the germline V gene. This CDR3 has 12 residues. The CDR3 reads CASSDDRNEQFF. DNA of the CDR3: TGTGCCAGCAGCGATGACAGGAATGAGCAGTTCTTC.

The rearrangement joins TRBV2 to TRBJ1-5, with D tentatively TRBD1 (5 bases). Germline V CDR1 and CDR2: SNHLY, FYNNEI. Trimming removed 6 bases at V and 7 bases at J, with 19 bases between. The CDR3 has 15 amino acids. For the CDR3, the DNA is TGTGCCAGCAGACCGGGACTTCAGGGATACCAGCCCCAGCATTTT. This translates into CASRPGLQGYQPQHF. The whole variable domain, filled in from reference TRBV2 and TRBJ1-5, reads EPEVTQTPSHQVTQMGQEVILRCVPISNHLYFYWYRQILGQKVEFLVSFYNNEISEKSEIFDDQFSVERPDGSNFTLKIRSTKLEDSAMYFCASRPGLQGYQPQHFGDGTRLSIL.

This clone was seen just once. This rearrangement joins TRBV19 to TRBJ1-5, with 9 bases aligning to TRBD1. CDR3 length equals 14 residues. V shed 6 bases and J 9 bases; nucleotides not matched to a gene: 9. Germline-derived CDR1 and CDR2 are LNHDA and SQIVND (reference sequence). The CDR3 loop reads CASRTGQGGSPQHF. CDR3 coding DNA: TGTGCCAGTAGGACGGGACAGGGAGGGTCGCCCCAGCATTTT.

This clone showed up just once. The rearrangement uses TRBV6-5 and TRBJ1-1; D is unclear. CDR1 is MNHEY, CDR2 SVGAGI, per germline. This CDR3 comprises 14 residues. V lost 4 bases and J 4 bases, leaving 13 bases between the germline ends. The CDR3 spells CASSLGEGSTEAFF. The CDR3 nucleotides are TGTGCCAGCAGTTTGGGCGAAGGCAGCACTGAAGCTTTCTTT.

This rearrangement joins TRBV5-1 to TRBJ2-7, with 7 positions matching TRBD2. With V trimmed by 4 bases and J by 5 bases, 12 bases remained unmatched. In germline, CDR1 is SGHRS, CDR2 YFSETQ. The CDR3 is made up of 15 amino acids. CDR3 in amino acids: CASSRAAAAGHEQYF. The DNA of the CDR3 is TGCGCCAGCAGCCGGGCCGCGGCAGCGGGGCACGAGCAGTACTTC.